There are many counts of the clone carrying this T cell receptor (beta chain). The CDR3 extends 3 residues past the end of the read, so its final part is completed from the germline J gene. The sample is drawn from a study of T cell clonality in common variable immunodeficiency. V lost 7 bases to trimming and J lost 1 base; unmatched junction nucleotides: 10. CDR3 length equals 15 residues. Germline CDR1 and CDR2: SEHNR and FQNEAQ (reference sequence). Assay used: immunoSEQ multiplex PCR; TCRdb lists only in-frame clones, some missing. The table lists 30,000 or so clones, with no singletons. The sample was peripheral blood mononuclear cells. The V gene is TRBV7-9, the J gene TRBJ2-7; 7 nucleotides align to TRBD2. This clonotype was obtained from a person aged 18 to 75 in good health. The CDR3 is CASTFGTTSSYEQYF. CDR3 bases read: TGTGCCAGCACCTTCGGGACTACCTCATCCTACGAG.